These 9 T cell receptor beta chains came from one sample sequenced in a study of cytomegalovirus exposure and HLA in healthy donors. The PCR was carried out with 60 Vbeta primers and 13 Jbeta primers. TCRdb's table, derived via immunoSEQ multiplex PCR, lists solely in-frame clones and lacks some. This table holds around 91,000 clones, roughly three fifths found once. Sequenced sample: PBMCs. These receptors were taken from a man aged 60 to 69 in good health and CMV-seronegative.

This clone was detected once. The chain joins TRBV13 to TRBJ2-2; D is uncertain. Germline CDR1 and CDR2: PRHDT and FYEKMQ (reference sequence). V was pared by 5 bases and J by 1 base, with 2 bases between. The CDR3 spans 12 residues. DNA of the CDR3: TGTGCCAGCAGCCTGAACACCGGGGAGCTGTTTTTT. Translating it yields CASSLNTGELFF.

The V call is TRBV30, the J call TRBJ2-7; a weak D match, TRBD1 (5 bases). Germline values: CDR1 GTSNPN, CDR2 SVGIG (reference sequence). V was clipped by 1 base and J by 8 bases, with 21 bases between them. The CDR3 has 15 amino acids. In DNA, the CDR3 is TGTGCCTGGAGTGATCCAGTGGTGGGGCGACGAAAGCAGTACTTC. Encoded protein: CAWSDPVVGRRKQYF.

The chain employs TRBV7-6 and TRBJ2-2; D remains unclear. The CDR3 is made up of 14 amino acids. Germline loops: CDR1 SGHVS, CDR2 FNYEAQ. Trimming left V 2 bases short and J 4 bases short, with 8 bases between. The CDR3 bases are TGTGCCAGCAGCTTAAGTGGCGGCACCGGGGAGCTGTTTTTT. Translating gives CASSLSGGTGELFF.

The chain recombines TRBV9 with TRBJ2-7, with 9 positions matching TRBD2. V lost 0 bases, J lost 6 bases, and 7 bases stayed unmatched. Per the germline V gene, CDR1 is SGDLS and CDR2 is YYNGEE. The length of the CDR3 is 15 residues. The CDR3 region is CASSVADAGGSEQYF. DNA for the CDR3: TGTGCCAGCAGCGTAGCTGACGCGGGAGGGAGCGAGCAGTACTTC.

This clone was seen a single time. V and J are TRBV11-2 and TRBJ2-5; TRBD2 matches 7 bases. Germline V gene lookup returns CDR1 SGHAT and CDR2 FQNNGV. With V trimmed by 0 bases and J by 4 bases, 11 bases remained unmatched. CDR3 length: 17 amino acids. The CDR3 protein is CASSLDRLAGSGETQYF. CDR3 in DNA: TGTGCCAGCAGCTTAGATCGGTTAGCGGGTAGTGGAGAGACCCAGTACTTC.

Regarding this clone: One end of the junction does not line up with germline, which may come from a read error. V usage is TRBV7-7 and J usage is TRBJ2-5; D tentatively fits TRBD1 or TRBD2 (6 bases each). The CDR3 covers 13 residues. The germline CDR1 and CDR2 sequences are SSHAT and FNYEAQ (reference sequence). CDR3 nucleotide sequence: TGTGCTAGCAGCTTAGGAGGGGGAGAGACCCAGTACTTC. Translated, it gives CASSLGGGETQYF.

This clone was seen only once. The V and J genes are TRBV5-1 and TRBJ1-1; D perhaps matches TRBD1 (5 bases). Trimming removed 4 bases at V and 3 bases at J, with 16 bases between. The CDR3 has 15 residues. Germline-derived CDR1 and CDR2 are SGHRS and YFSETQ. For the CDR3, the DNA is TGCGCCAGCAGCCAGCAAGGGGTGTCGGACACTGAAGCTTTCTTT. Its translation: CASSQQGVSDTEAFF.

This clone has ten or more counts. This chain uses TRBV2 with TRBJ1-4, with no clear D. The CDR3 consists of 13 residues. The V end was cut by 9 bases, the J end by 4 bases, with 12 bases between. The germline V gene encodes CDR1 SNHLY and CDR2 FYNNEI. CDR3 sequence: CASSWQNNEKLFF. The CDR3 DNA reads TGTGCCAGTTCCTGGCAAAATAATGAAAAACTGTTTTTT.

The rearrangement joins TRBV19 to TRBJ2-6; the match to TRBD1 covers 7 bases. After removal of 2 bases from V and 4 bases from J, the junction contained 2 bases not matched to a gene. Germline V lookup: CDR1 LNHDA, CDR2 SQIVND (reference sequence). CDR3 size: 15 residues. The CDR3 nucleotides are TGTGCCAGTAGTATATTGACAGGGGGGGCCAACGTCCTGACTTTC. Encoded protein: CASSILTGGANVLTF.